The clone carrying this T cell receptor (beta chain) was seen a single time. The CDR3 runs 13 residues. Germline V gene data show CDR1 as GTSNPN and CDR2 as SVGIG (reference sequence). V trimming: 2 bases; J trimming: 15 bases; junction bases outside the gene matches: 12. The data derive from a study of blood T cell repertoires in COVID-19. At the level of the study: Acute-phase and convalescent COVID-19 samples originated in the United States, Italy and Spain.

Per the study methods: Nucleated cell counts were estimated from reference gene primer amplification. Sequencing used immunoSEQ multiplex PCR; TCRdb keeps in-frame clones, though not all of them. D and trimming were read from the DNA, whereas the V and J calls and clone size are those reported in that table. Among some 220,000 clones listed, nearly 90% were seen once. This TCR was sampled from a woman aged 18-29 years who had recovered from COVID-19. The sample comprised peripheral blood. This sequence joins TRBV30 and TRBJ2-1; 8 bases fit TRBD2. CDR3 sequence reads: CAWSLSRARGGFF. CDR3 bases: TGTGCCTGGAGTCTTTCCCGGGCCCGGGGGGGGTTCTTC. Based on the CDR3 plus reference TRBV30 and TRBJ2-1, the full variable domain is SQTIHQWPATLVQPVGSPLSLECTVEGTSNPNLYWYRQAAGRGLQLLFYSVGIGQISSEVPQNLSASRPQDRQFILSSKKLLLSDSGFYLCAWSLSRARGGFFGPGTRLTVL.